This T cell receptor beta chain was obtained from a study of beta chain features in type 1 diabetes. The entirety of the isolated RNA underwent reverse transcription, so expressed TCRB transcripts were sequenced. Sequenced by immunoSEQ multiplex PCR; TCRdb stores in-frame clones only, minus some. The table has approximately 140,000 clones, around 9% seen once. Purity above 95% was achieved in all sorted populations. Findings and limits, study-wide: Fewer insertions but more deletions were seen at VDJ junctions in type 1 diabetes patients. Sampled from patients, naive, central memory and Treg TCRB repertoires appeared more similar than those sampled from healthy donors. People with Type 1 diabetes carried modestly yet significantly shorter TCRB CDR3s in all four CD4+ subsets. cDNA-based sequencing might over-represent cells highly expressing TCR.

A word on this clone: Its antigen is as yet unknown.

CDR1 is SQVTM, CDR2 ANQGSEA, per germline. V lost 8 bases and J lost 8; bases outside the gene matches: 9. There are 13 residues in the CDR3. The TCR comes from a man younger than 45 with type 1 diabetes. V gene TRBV29-1 combines with J gene TRBJ1-4; 9 bases match TRBD1. The sample comprised central memory CD4+ T cells from blood. This CDR3 is CSFRQGDEEKLFF. CDR3 DNA sequence: TGCAGCTTTCGACAGGGGGATGAGGAAAAACTGTTTTTT.